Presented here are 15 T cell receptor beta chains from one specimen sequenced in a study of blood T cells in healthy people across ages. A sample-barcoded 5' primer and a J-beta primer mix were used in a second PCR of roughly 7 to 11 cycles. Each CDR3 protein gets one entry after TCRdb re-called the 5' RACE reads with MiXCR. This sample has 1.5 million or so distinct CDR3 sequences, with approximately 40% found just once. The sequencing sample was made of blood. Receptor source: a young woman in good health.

The CDR3, as DNA: TGTGCCAGCACCGCCGGGACAGGGGCCTACAATGAGCAGTTCTTC. Protein: CASTAGTGAYNEQFF. The chain carries TRBV6-5 and TRBJ2-1; 10 nucleotides match TRBD1. The J segment lost 2 bases and the V segment lost 7 bases, leaving 5 bases of the junction unmatched. The length of the CDR3 is 15 residues. Germline assignment: CDR1 MNHEY and CDR2 SVGAGI.

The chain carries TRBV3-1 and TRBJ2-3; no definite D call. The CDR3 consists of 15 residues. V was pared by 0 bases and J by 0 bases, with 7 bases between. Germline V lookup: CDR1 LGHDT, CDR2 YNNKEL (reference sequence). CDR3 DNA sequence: TGTGCCAGCAGCCAAGATTTGACTAGCACAGATACGCAGTATTTT. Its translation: CASSQDLTSTDTQYF.

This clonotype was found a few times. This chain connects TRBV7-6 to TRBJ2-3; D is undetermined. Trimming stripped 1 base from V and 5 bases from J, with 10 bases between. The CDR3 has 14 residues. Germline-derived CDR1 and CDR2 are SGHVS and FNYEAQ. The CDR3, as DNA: TGTGCCAGCAGCTTAGGGCCACAAAGAGATACGCAGTATTTT. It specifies CASSLGPQRDTQYF.

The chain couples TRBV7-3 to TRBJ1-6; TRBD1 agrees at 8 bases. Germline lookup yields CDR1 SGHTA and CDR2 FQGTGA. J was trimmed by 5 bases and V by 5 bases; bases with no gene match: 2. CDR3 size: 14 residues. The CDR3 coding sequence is TGTGCCAGCAGCCGGACAGGGAATAATTCACCCCTCCACTTT. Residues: CASSRTGNNSPLHF. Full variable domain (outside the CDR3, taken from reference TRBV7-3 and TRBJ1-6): GAGVSQTPSNKVTEKGKYVELRCDPISGHTALYWYRQSLGQGPEFLIYFQGTGAADDSGLPNDRFFAVRPEGSVSTLKIQRTERGDSAVYLCASSRTGNNSPLHFGNGTRLTVT.

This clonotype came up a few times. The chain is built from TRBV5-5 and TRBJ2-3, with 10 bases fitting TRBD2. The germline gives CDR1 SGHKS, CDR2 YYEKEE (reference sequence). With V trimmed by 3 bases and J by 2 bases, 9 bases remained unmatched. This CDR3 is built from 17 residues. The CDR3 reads CASSSTPLAGITDTQYF. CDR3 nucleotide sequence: TGTGCCAGCAGCTCGACCCCACTAGCGGGAATCACAGATACGCAGTATTTT.

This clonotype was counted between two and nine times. The DNA of the CDR3 is TGTGCCAAGGGACAGGGCTACAATGAGCAGTTCTTC. Translating gives CAKGQGYNEQFF. The chain recombines TRBV2 with TRBJ2-1, with 9 bases matching TRBD1. V lost 10 bases to trimming and J lost 3 bases; unmatched junction nucleotides: 1. The germline gives CDR1 SNHLY, CDR2 FYNNEI. The CDR3 loop spans 12 amino acids.

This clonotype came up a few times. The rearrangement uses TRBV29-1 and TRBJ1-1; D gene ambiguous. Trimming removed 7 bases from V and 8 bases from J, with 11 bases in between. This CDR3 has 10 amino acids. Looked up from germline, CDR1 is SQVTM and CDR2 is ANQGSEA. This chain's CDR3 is CSGEGSEAFF. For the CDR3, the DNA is TGCAGCGGCGAGGGCTCCGAAGCTTTCTTT.

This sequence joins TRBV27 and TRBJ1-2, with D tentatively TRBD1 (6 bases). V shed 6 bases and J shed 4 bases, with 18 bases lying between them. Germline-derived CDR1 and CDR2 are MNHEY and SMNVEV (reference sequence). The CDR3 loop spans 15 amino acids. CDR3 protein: CASRVISGAPYGYTF. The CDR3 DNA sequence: TGTGCCAGCAGGGTTATTTCAGGGGCCCCCTATGGCTACACCTTC.

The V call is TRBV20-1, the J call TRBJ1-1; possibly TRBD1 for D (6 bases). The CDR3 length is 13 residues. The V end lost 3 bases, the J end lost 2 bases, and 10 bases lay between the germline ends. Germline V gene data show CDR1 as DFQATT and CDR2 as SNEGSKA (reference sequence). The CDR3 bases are TGCAGTGCTAGGAAGGACAGCAACACTGAAGCTTTCTTT. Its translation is CSARKDSNTEAFF.

The CDR3 loop reads CASFASATYEQYF. In DNA form, the CDR3 reads TGTGCCAGCTTCGCTAGCGCGACCTACGAGCAGTACTTC. The rearrangement joins TRBV2 to TRBJ2-7, with D tentatively TRBD2 (6 bases). V lost 8 bases and J lost 2, with 13 bases in between. The CDR3 spans 13 residues. Germline CDR1 and CDR2: SNHLY and FYNNEI.

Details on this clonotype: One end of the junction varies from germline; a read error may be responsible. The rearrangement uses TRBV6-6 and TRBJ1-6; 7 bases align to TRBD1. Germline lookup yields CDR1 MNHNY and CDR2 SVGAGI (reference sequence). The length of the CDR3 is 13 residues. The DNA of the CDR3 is TGTGCCAGCAATGGACAGGCGAATTCACCCCCCCACTTT. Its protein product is CASNGQANSPPHF.

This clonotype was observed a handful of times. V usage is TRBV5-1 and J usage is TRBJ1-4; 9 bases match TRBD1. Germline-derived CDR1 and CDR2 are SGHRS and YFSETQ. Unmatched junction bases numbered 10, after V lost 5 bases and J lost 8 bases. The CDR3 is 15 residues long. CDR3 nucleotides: TGCGCCAGCAGTTCTGCGGGACAGGGACGCGAAAAACTGTTTTTT. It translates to CASSSAGQGREKLFF.

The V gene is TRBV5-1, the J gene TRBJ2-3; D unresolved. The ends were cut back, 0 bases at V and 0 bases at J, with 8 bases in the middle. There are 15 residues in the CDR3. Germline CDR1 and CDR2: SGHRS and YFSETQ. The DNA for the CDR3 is TGCGCCAGCAGCTTGGAGTGGGGTAGCACAGATACGCAGTATTTT. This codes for CASSLEWGSTDTQYF. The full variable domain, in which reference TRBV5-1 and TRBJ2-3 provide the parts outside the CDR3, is KAGVTQTPRYLIKTRGQQVTLSCSPISGHRSVSWYQQTPGQGLQFLFEYFSETQRNKGNFPGRFSGRQFSNSRSEMNVSTLELGDSALYLCASSLEWGSTDTQYFGPGTRLTVL.

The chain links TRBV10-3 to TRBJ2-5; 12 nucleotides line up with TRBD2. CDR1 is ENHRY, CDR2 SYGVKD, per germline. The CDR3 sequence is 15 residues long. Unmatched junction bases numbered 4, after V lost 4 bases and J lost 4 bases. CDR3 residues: CAISGLAGVGETQYF. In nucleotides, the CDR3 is TGTGCCATCAGTGGACTAGCGGGAGTTGGAGAGACCCAGTACTTC.

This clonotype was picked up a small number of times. The chain's CDR3 is CASSPTPGRRLRNEKLFF. CDR3 sequence (DNA): TGTGCCAGCAGCCCAACACCTGGTCGACGTTTAAGGAATGAAAAACTGTTTTTT. V gene TRBV3-1 combines with J gene TRBJ1-4; D is unresolved. CDR1 is LGHDT, CDR2 YNNKEL, per germline (reference sequence). The CDR3 length is 18 residues. The germline V and J ends were trimmed by 4 bases and 5 bases, with 23 bases remaining between them.